Shown below are 24 T cell receptor beta chains from a single sample sequenced in a study of human T cells and chemical hapten exposure. Described time point: patch test 1, 2 weeks after DPC sensitization. Documented treatment: therapeutic diphenylcyclopropenone sensitization with weekly scalp DPC. TCRdb re-called the RACE reads with MiXCR, one entry per CDR3 protein. Of around 160,000 distinct CDR3 sequences listed, roughly 14% are singletons. The sample in question was whole blood, obtained in connection with sensitization to the hapten diphenylcyclopropenone (DPC). The source is a woman in her thirties with alopecia areata. Some clones in this sample may be carry-over from other donors' samples.

A few counts support this clonotype. The chain recombines TRBV7-6 with TRBJ2-3, with 8 bases identical to TRBD2. CDR3 length equals 16 residues. Trimming took 5 bases from V and 0 from J; bases not matched to a gene: 7. Germline loops: CDR1 SGHVS, CDR2 FNYEAQ. CDR3 loop: CASSHGAGASTDTQYF. CDR3 DNA sequence: TGTGCCAGCAGCCATGGAGCGGGAGCTAGCACAGATACGCAGTATTTT.

The rearrangement links TRBV3-1 to TRBJ1-1; TRBD1 matches 10 bases. J was trimmed by 6 bases and V by 4 bases; bases with no gene match: 5. The CDR3 totals 14 residues. Germline values: CDR1 LGHDT, CDR2 YNNKEL (reference sequence). The CDR3 bases are TGTGCCAGCAGCCGACAGGGGGCGAGGGCTGAAGCTTTCTTT. Translating it yields CASSRQGARAEAFF.

This clonotype was detected many times. This chain connects TRBV7-8 to TRBJ2-5; no definite D call. V was clipped by 2 bases and J by 7 bases, with 11 bases between them. This CDR3 has 13 residues. Germline CDR1 SGHVS, CDR2 FQNEAQ. CDR3 residues: CASSLLDRRTQYF. The CDR3 DNA sequence: TGTGCCAGCAGCTTACTGGATAGGCGGACCCAGTACTTC.

V is TRBV3-1 and J is TRBJ2-5, with TRBD2 matching over 12 bases. The CDR3 is 17 amino acids. V lost 4 bases and J lost 5; bases outside the gene matches: 11. Germline V gene sequence: CDR1 LGHDT, CDR2 YNNKEL (reference sequence). The CDR3: CASSRGTSGFRDETQYF. The CDR3 bases are TGTGCCAGCAGCCGCGGGACTAGCGGGTTTCGCGATGAGACCCAGTACTTC.

This sequence joins TRBV7-9 and TRBJ2-3, with 8 bases lining up with TRBD2. This CDR3 has 16 residues. Germline V gene data show CDR1 as SEHNR and CDR2 as FQNEAQ (reference sequence). With 5 bases clipped from V and 0 bases from J, the junction kept 7 bases outside the gene matches. The CDR3 loop reads CASSQNSGISTDTQYF. Here the CDR3 DNA reads TGTGCCAGCAGCCAGAATAGCGGGATAAGCACAGATACGCAGTATTTT.

This clonotype was observed at least ten times. V and J are TRBV11-2 and TRBJ1-1, with TRBD1 as a possible D gene (6 bases). The CDR3 is made up of 17 amino acids. The ends were cut back, 2 bases at V and 4 bases at J, with 20 bases in the middle. The germline V gene has CDR1 SGHAT and CDR2 FQNNGV. The chain's CDR3 is CASSLRGAQGLGTEAFF. In DNA, the CDR3 is TGTGCCAGCAGCTTACGTGGGGCACAGGGTCTCGGCACTGAAGCTTTCTTT.

In its sample, this clonotype was seen a few times. The chain employs TRBV29-1 and TRBJ2-7; D gene unclear. V was pared by 1 base and J by 2 bases, with 9 bases between. Per germline, CDR1 SQVTM and CDR2 ANQGSEA. The CDR3 totals 13 residues. The CDR3 coding sequence is TGCAGCGTTGAAGGGGTAATTCCCTACGAGCAGTACTTC. This gives the protein CSVEGVIPYEQYF.

This clonotype was found many times. The chain combines TRBV2 with TRBJ1-2; D gene ambiguous. Germline CDR1 reads SNHLY; CDR2 reads FYNNEI. This CDR3 contains 12 residues. V dropped 7 bases and J dropped 7 bases, with 13 bases sitting between them. In DNA form, the CDR3 reads TGTGCCAGCACCGAGGAAGTGGCTGGCTACACCTTC. It yields the protein CASTEEVAGYTF.

The sample holds many counts of this clonotype. The V call is TRBV28, the J call TRBJ1-6; 7 nucleotides agree with TRBD1. Germline CDR1 and CDR2: MDHEN and SYDVKM. The V gene end was trimmed by 6 bases and the J gene end by 6 bases; junction bases not matched to a gene: 8. This CDR3 comprises 15 residues. The CDR3 protein is CASRSGTESNSPLHF. The CDR3 DNA follows: TGTGCCAGCAGATCCGGGACAGAAAGTAATTCACCCCTCCACTTT. The whole variable domain, remainder taken from reference TRBV28 and TRBJ1-6, is DVKVTQSSRYLVKRTGEKVFLECVQDMDHENMFWYRQDPGLGLRLIYFSYDVKMKEKGDIPEGYSVSREKKERFSLILESASTNQTSMYLCASRSGTESNSPLHFGNGTRLTVT.

This clonotype was counted many times. CDR3: CASSGAAAFRTDTQYF. The CDR3 DNA reads TGTGCCAGCAGCGGGGCTGCAGCTTTCCGCACAGATACGCAGTATTTT. The chain couples TRBV11-2 to TRBJ2-3, with TRBD1 as a possible D gene (5 bases). The CDR3 sequence is 16 residues long. Deletions cut 5 bases from V and 1 base from J, with 16 bases between. Germline V gives CDR1 SGHAT, CDR2 FQNNGV.

This clonotype turned up a few times. The chain couples TRBV7-6 to TRBJ2-5; D is perhaps TRBD2 (5 bases). Germline values: CDR1 SGHVS, CDR2 FNYEAQ. Trimming left V 0 bases short and J 5 bases short, with 10 bases between. This CDR3 has 14 amino acids. The CDR3 DNA reads as TGTGCCAGCAGCTTAGCGGAGGCCCGGGAGACCCAGTACTTC. Translating it yields CASSLAEARETQYF.

This clonotype was observed many times. This chain joins TRBV5-1 and TRBJ1-4; D gene unclear. Germline assignment: CDR1 SGHRS and CDR2 YFSETQ. Deletions cut 9 bases from V and 0 bases from J, with 12 bases between. The CDR3 is 14 residues long. The CDR3 DNA is TGCGCCAACGCGGACGACTCAACTAATGAAAAACTGTTTTTT. Its translation is CANADDSTNEKLFF.

This clonotype has at least ten counts. The genes are TRBV14 and TRBJ1-1; no definite D call. Germline V gene sequence: CDR1 SGHDN, CDR2 FVKESK. The CDR3 loop spans 13 amino acids. V was shortened by 3 bases and J by 8 bases, with 13 bases between the two germline ends. As DNA, the CDR3 is TGTGCCAGCAGCCAGGGGTCCTGGGAGGAAGCTTTCTTT. Translated, it gives CASSQGSWEEAFF.

V usage is TRBV29-1 and J usage is TRBJ2-3; D is undetermined. Looked up from germline, CDR1 is SQVTM and CDR2 is ANQGSEA. The CDR3 is made up of 11 amino acids. Deletions cut 3 bases from V and 9 bases from J, with 10 bases between. The CDR3 coding sequence is TGCAGCGTTGAGCATTCCCTCACGCAGTATTTT. Translating it yields CSVEHSLTQYF.

This clonotype has a handful of counts. The V call is TRBV11-2, the J call TRBJ2-5, with D possibly TRBD1 on 5 matching bases. This CDR3 spans 13 amino acids. V shed 3 bases and J shed 4 bases, with 9 bases lying between them. Germline V gene sequence: CDR1 SGHAT, CDR2 FQNNGV. The DNA for the CDR3 is TGTGCCAGCAGCTTCCATGGGGCAGAGACCCAGTACTTC. Amino acid sequence: CASSFHGAETQYF.

For this clonotype: One end of the junction fails to match germline, which may point to a read error. This sequence joins TRBV4-3 and TRBJ2-1; unclear D gene. This CDR3 spans 12 amino acids. CDR1 is LGHNA, CDR2 YSLEER, per germline. In DNA form, the CDR3 reads TGCGCCAGCGGCCAAGGTGTGGGTGAGCAGTTCTTC. The encoded protein is CASGQGVGEQFF.

This sequence joins TRBV9 and TRBJ1-3; D remains ambiguous. Germline V gene lookup returns CDR1 SGDLS and CDR2 YYNGEE. V was cut by 0 bases and J by 4 bases, with 11 bases left in between. There are 15 residues in the CDR3. The CDR3 is CASSVERIPGNTIYF. CDR3 nucleotide sequence: TGTGCCAGCAGCGTAGAGCGGATACCGGGAAACACCATATATTTT.

This clonotype was detected ten times or more. The genes are TRBV18 and TRBJ1-2; D unclear. V was clipped by 2 bases and J by 2 bases, with 12 bases between them. Germline CDR1 and CDR2: KGHSH and LQKENI. This CDR3 comprises 15 residues. The CDR3 loop reads CASSPGLGANYGYTF. CDR3 DNA sequence: TGTGCCAGCTCACCAGGTTTAGGAGCCAACTATGGCTACACCTTC.

This clonotype was detected ten times or more. The chain combines TRBV20-1 with TRBJ2-5, with 8 bases lining up with TRBD2. Germline lookup yields CDR1 DFQATT and CDR2 SNEGSKA (reference sequence). CDR3 length: 14 residues. Losses at the gene ends were 4 bases for V and 1 base for J; bases not matched to a gene: 5. CDR3 nucleotides: TGCAGTGCTACATCTACTAGCGGCCAAGAGACCCAGTACTTC. Translated: CSATSTSGQETQYF.

This clonotype was recorded at least ten times. V is TRBV9 and J is TRBJ2-7, with a possible D match to TRBD1 (6 bases). V was trimmed by 2 bases and J by 2 bases, leaving 11 bases between them. Germline CDR1 and CDR2: SGDLS and YYNGEE. This CDR3 is 14 amino acids long. The CDR3 sequence is CASSVGAAAYEQYF. In nucleotides, the CDR3 is TGTGCCAGCAGCGTGGGGGCGGCGGCCTACGAGCAGTACTTC.

V and J are TRBV29-1 and TRBJ2-7, with 10 bases fitting TRBD2. CDR1 and CDR2 from the germline V gene are SQVTM and ANQGSEA. With 5 bases clipped from V and 3 bases from J, the junction kept 4 bases outside the gene matches. The CDR3 is 13 residues long. The CDR3 sequence: CSVRGLADYEQYF. DNA for the CDR3: TGCAGCGTTAGAGGACTAGCGGACTACGAGCAGTACTTC.

This clonotype showed up just a few times. The rearrangement links TRBV27 to TRBJ2-1, with TRBD1 matching 9 bases. CDR3 length equals 15 residues. Germline V gene data show CDR1 as MNHEY and CDR2 as SMNVEV (reference sequence). J gave up 2 bases and V 5 bases, and 4 bases lay outside the gene matches. Here the CDR3 DNA reads TGTGCCAGCAGTAAGGGACAGGGACCCTACAATGAGCAGTTCTTC. Translating it yields CASSKGQGPYNEQFF.

This chain connects TRBV7-9 to TRBJ2-1; D possibly corresponds to TRBD2 (5 bases). V dropped 4 bases and J dropped 6 bases, with 16 bases sitting between them. Germline V gene sequence: CDR1 SEHNR, CDR2 FQNEAQ (reference sequence). This CDR3 has 15 residues. This chain's CDR3 is CASSSRTNGVNEQFF. The CDR3 coding sequence is TGTGCCAGCAGCTCCCGGACCAACGGGGTCAATGAGCAGTTCTTC.

A few counts support this clonotype. The chain links TRBV28 to TRBJ1-2, with 11 bases fitting TRBD1. V was clipped by 10 bases and J by 4 bases; unmatched bases: 11. Germline assignment: CDR1 MDHEN and CDR2 SYDVKM. This CDR3 has 15 amino acids. The CDR3 nucleotides are TGTGCCACCCACCCTCGGGGGACAGGGGGCTATGGCTACACCTTC. The encoded protein is CATHPRGTGGYGYTF.